These T cell receptor beta chains were read from a single sample in a study of cytomegalovirus exposure and HLA in healthy donors. Method: immunoSEQ multiplex PCR; TCRdb's copy keeps in-frame clones and lacks some. Among 53,000 or so clones listed, less than 85% were seen once. The sample comprised PBMCs. The source is a man between 25 and 39 years old in good health and CMV-seropositive. Both conserved end residues are part of each CDR3. D genes are given only for firm matches. Size is omitted from some rows. Given values are once, few, many or a class for expanded clones.

D: TRBD2
V: TRBV6-4
J: TRBJ2-3
size: NA
CDR3: CASSDGGGTDTQYF
DNA: TGTGCCAGCAGTGACGGCGGGGGAACAGATACGCAGTATTTT

D: TRBD2
V: TRBV5-5
J: TRBJ2-6
size: once
CDR3: CASRRGSPSGANVLTF
DNA: TGTGCCAGCCGGCGGGGGAGTCCCTCTGGGGCCAACGTCCTGACTTTC

D: NA
V: TRBV27
J: TRBJ1-6
size: NA
CDR3: CASSLGPSPLHF
DNA: TGTGCCAGCAGTTTAGGCCCCTCACCCCTCCACTTT

D: NA
V: TRBV5-4
J: TRBJ1-2
size: NA
CDR3: CASSTPAGGGYTF
DNA: TGTGCCAGCAGCACCCCCGCGGGGGGTGGCTACACCTTC

D: TRBD2
V: TRBV18
J: TRBJ2-3
size: NA
CDR3: CASSQMSGGSTDTQYF
DNA: TGTGCCAGCTCACAAATGAGCGGGGGAAGCACAGATACGCAGTATTTT

D: TRBD1
V: TRBV9
J: TRBJ2-7
size: NA
CDR3: CASSVEGQGTYEQYF
DNA: TGTGCCAGCAGCGTAGAGGGACAGGGCACCTACGAGCAGTACTTC

D: NA
V: TRBV4-2
J: TRBJ2-7
size: NA
CDR3: CASSATDRYEQYF
DNA: TGTGCCAGCAGCGCCACCGACAGGTACGAGCAGTACTTC

D: NA
V: TRBV28
J: TRBJ2-3
size: NA
CDR3: CASSLSGGGSDTQYF
DNA: TGTGCCAGCAGTTTATCCGGGGGTGGGTCAGATACGCAGTATTTT

D: TRBD1
V: TRBV27
J: TRBJ2-1
size: once
CDR3: CASSLQGQVDYNEQFF
DNA: TGTGCCAGCAGTTTACAGGGACAGGTGGACTACAATGAGCAGTTCTTC

D: TRBD2
V: TRBV11-2
J: TRBJ2-3
size: NA
CDR3: CASSLERGPRTDTQYF
DNA: TGTGCCAGCAGCTTGGAGCGGGGGCCTCGCACAGATACGCAGTATTTT

D: NA
V: TRBV4-3
J: TRBJ2-5
size: NA
CDR3: CASSPGTQETQYF
DNA: TGCGCCAGCAGCCCCGGGACTCAAGAGACCCAGTACTTC

D: TRBD1
V: TRBV13
J: TRBJ2-1
size: NA
CDR3: CASSDRGRNYEQFF
DNA: TGTGCCAGCAGCGACAGGGGGCGCAACTATGAGCAGTTCTTC

D: NA
V: TRBV4-1
J: TRBJ1-5
size: few
CDR3: CASSRSGGDQPQHF
DNA: TGCGCCAGCAGCCGCAGTGGCGGGGATCAGCCCCAGCATTTT

D: NA
V: TRBV5-5
J: TRBJ2-3
size: NA
CDR3: CASSTIGASSTDTQYF
DNA: TGTGCCAGCAGCACGATAGGGGCTTCTAGCACAGATACGCAGTATTTT

D: NA
V: TRBV28
J: TRBJ1-2
size: NA
CDR3: CASSSLGGNYGYTF
DNA: TGTGCCAGCAGTTCCTTGGGGGGGAACTATGGCTACACCTTC

D: NA
V: TRBV28
J: TRBJ1-1
size: few
CDR3: CASSPRQVVTEAFF
DNA: TGTGCCAGCAGCCCCCGACAGGTCGTCACTGAAGCTTTCTTT

D: TRBD1
V: TRBV6-5
J: TRBJ1-1
size: NA
CDR3: CASSYGTVNTEAFF
DNA: TGTGCCAGCAGTTACGGGACAGTGAACACTGAAGCTTTCTTT

D: TRBD2
V: TRBV5-6
J: TRBJ2-5
size: once
CDR3: CASTTSGGGEETQYF
DNA: TGTGCCAGCACAACTAGCGGGGGGGGCGAAGAGACCCAGTACTTC

D: NA
V: TRBV4-2
J: TRBJ1-2
size: NA
CDR3: CASSQDRADYGYTF
DNA: TGTGCCAGCAGCCAAGATCGAGCTGACTATGGCTACACCTTC

D: TRBD2
V: TRBV29-1
J: TRBJ2-1
size: few
CDR3: CSVALGGDYNEQFF
DNA: TGCAGCGTGGCTCTGGGGGGGGATTACAATGAGCAGTTCTTC

D: NA
V: TRBV18
J: TRBJ1-1
size: NA
CDR3: CASSPPLLTAYTEAFF
DNA: TGTGCCAGCTCACCACCTCTTCTGACAGCCTACACTGAAGCTTTCTTT

D: NA
V: TRBV4-2
J: TRBJ2-1
size: NA
CDR3: CASSQVQGLIGNEQFF
DNA: TGTGCCAGCAGCCAAGTTCAGGGCCTCATCGGCAATGAGCAGTTCTTC

D: NA
V: TRBV5-1
J: TRBJ2-7
size: NA
CDR3: CASSLEGRPHDEQYF
DNA: TGCGCCAGCAGCTTGGAAGGCAGGCCGCATGACGAGCAGTACTTC

D: NA
V: TRBV16
J: TRBJ1-5
size: NA
CDR3: CASSQFLRFGSGDDQPQHF
DNA: TGTGCCAGCAGCCAATTTTTGAGGTTTGGGTCAGGGGATGATCAGCCCCAGCATTTT

D: TRBD2
V: TRBV9
J: TRBJ2-7
size: NA
CDR3: CASSPAGGAGEQYF
DNA: TGTGCCAGCAGCCCGGCCGGGGGGGCGGGGGAGCAGTACTTC

D: NA
V: TRBV5-1
J: TRBJ1-5
size: once
CDR3: CASSLEGAQPQHF
DNA: TGCGCCAGCAGCTTGGAAGGGGCCCAGCCCCAGCATTTT

D: NA
V: TRBV7-3
J: TRBJ2-2
size: NA
CDR3: CASSLVGGTGELFF
DNA: TGTGCCAGCAGCTTAGTAGGCGGGACCGGGGAGCTGTTTTTT

D: NA
V: TRBV7-9
J: TRBJ2-2
size: NA
CDR3: CASSLGAGRNTGELFF
DNA: TGTGCCAGCAGCTTAGGCGCGGGGAGGAACACCGGGGAGCTGTTTTTT

D: NA
V: TRBV30
J: TRBJ1-5
size: few
CDR3: CAWSLRLTNQPQHF
DNA: TGTGCCTGGAGTCTACGTCTCACTAATCAGCCCCAGCATTTT

D: TRBD1
V: TRBV19
J: TRBJ1-5
size: few
CDR3: CASRLGGYQPQHF
DNA: TGTGCCAGTAGGCTAGGGGGCTATCAGCCCCAGCATTTT

D: TRBD1
V: TRBV4-2
J: TRBJ1-1
size: NA
CDR3: CASSQAGQGGTEAFF
DNA: TGTGCCAGCAGCCAAGCCGGACAGGGCGGCACTGAAGCTTTCTTT

D: NA
V: TRBV5-4
J: TRBJ1-5
size: few
CDR3: CASSLEPGDAAQHF
DNA: TGTGCCAGCAGCTTGGAACCAGGGGACGCGGCCCAGCATTTT

D: TRBD1
V: TRBV7-9
J: TRBJ2-7
size: NA
CDR3: CASSHDRDYEQYF
DNA: TGTGCCAGCAGCCATGACAGGGACTACGAGCAGTACTTC

D: TRBD1
V: TRBV6-5
J: TRBJ1-2
size: NA
CDR3: CASSYSAGGGGYTF
DNA: TGTGCCAGCAGTTACTCGGCAGGGGGAGGTGGCTACACCTTC

D: TRBD1
V: TRBV6-1
J: TRBJ1-1
size: NA
CDR3: CASSEATGEAFF
DNA: TGTGCCAGCAGTGAAGCGACAGGGGAGGCTTTCTTT

D: NA
V: TRBV5-1
J: TRBJ2-3
size: NA
CDR3: CASSLAFSDTQYF
DNA: TGCGCCAGCAGCTTGGCCTTCAGTGATACGCAGTATTTT

D: NA
V: TRBV6-1
J: TRBJ2-7
size: NA
CDR3: CASRLESSYEQYF
DNA: TGTGCCAGCAGGTTAGAATCCTCCTACGAGCAGTACTTC

D: NA
V: TRBV7-3
J: TRBJ2-7
size: NA
CDR3: CASSLGAVPYEQYF
DNA: TGTGCCAGCAGCTTAGGGGCAGTTCCCTACGAGCAGTACTTC

D: TRBD1
V: TRBV7-2
J: TRBJ2-7
size: NA
CDR3: CASSIATGSPPRQYF
DNA: TGTGCCAGCAGCATTGCGACAGGGTCCCCGCCGAGGCAGTACTTC

D: NA
V: TRBV19
J: TRBJ1-2
size: once
CDR3: CASSIVRKSYGYTF
DNA: TGTGCCAGTAGTATCGTGAGGAAGAGCTATGGCTACACCTTC

D: NA
V: TRBV7-3
J: TRBJ1-1
size: NA
CDR3: CASSFGAGATEAFF
DNA: TGTGCCAGCAGTTTTGGGGCGGGGGCCACTGAAGCTTTCTTT

D: NA
V: TRBV7-9
J: TRBJ1-1
size: once
CDR3: CASSLSAGGREAFF
DNA: TGTGCCAGCAGCTTATCAGCGGGGGGTAGGGAAGCTTTCTTT

D: TRBD2
V: TRBV14
J: TRBJ2-2
size: NA
CDR3: CASSSRTSGPNTGELFF
DNA: TGTGCCAGCAGCTCCCGGACTAGCGGGCCGAACACCGGGGAGCTGTTTTTT

D: NA
V: TRBV19
J: TRBJ2-2
size: NA
CDR3: CASTHGGTVAGELFF
DNA: TGTGCCAGTACTCATGGGGGGACGGTCGCCGGGGAGCTGTTTTTT

D: NA
V: TRBV6-1
J: TRBJ1-5
size: NA
CDR3: CASSPGGGNQPQHF
DNA: TGTGCCAGCAGTCCGGGAGGCGGCAATCAGCCCCAGCATTTT

D: NA
V: TRBV14
J: TRBJ1-1
size: NA
CDR3: CASSRGLDPNTEAFF
DNA: TGTGCCAGCAGCCGGGGACTTGACCCAAACACTGAAGCTTTCTTT